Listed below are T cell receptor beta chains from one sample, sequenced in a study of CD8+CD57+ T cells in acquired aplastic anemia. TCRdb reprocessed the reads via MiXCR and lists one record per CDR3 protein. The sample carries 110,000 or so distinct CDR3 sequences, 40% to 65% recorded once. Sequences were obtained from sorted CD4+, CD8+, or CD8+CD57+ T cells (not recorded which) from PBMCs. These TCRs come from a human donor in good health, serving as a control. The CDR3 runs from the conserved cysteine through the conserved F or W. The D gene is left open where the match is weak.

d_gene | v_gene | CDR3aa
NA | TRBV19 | CASRAGEYPGYGYTF
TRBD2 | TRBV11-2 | CASSLGSGGSYNEQFF
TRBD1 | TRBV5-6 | CASSALLGGANYEQYF
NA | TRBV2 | CASGRSSFYEQYF
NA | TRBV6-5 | CASSYSGGPNEQFF
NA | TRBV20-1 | CSTIKGDNQPQHF
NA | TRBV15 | CATSRDVADTQYF
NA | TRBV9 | CASSVVGANTGELFF
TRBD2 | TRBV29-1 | CSVAAGLAGTDTQYF
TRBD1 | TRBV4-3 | CASSLGDRGETQYF
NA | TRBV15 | CATSRDYSREQYF
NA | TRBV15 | CATSRDRIFHHGYTF
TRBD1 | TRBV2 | CASSYGSGGTDTQYF
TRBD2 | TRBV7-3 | CASSRLTSGGWNEQFF
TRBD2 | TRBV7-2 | CASSLVTSGDTQYF
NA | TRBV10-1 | CASSAKLGEQFF
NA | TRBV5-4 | CASSYQGDYGYTF
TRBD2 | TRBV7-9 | CASSEIGGYEQYF
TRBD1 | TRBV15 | CATSPSPGTGSEQYF
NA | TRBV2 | CASSDNGLNSPLHF
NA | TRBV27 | CASSLRDGSYEQYF
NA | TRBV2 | CASSAGTDTQYF
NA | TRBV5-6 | CASSFGGANYGYTF
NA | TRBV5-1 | CASSFTGFGYTF
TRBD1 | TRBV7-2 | CASSSGGSETQYF
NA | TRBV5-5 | CASSLERAEAFF
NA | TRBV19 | CASSKGNSNQPQHF
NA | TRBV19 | CASGVVGVREKLFF
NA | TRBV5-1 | CASSPRQGLTDTQYF
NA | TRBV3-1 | CASSQRQENSPLHF
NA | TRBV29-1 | CSVESAGHTDTQYF
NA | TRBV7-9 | CASSPPLNTGELFF
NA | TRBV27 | CASSFSGSYEQYF
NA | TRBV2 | CASSESAPYQPQHF
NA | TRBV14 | CASSQRAFQETQYF
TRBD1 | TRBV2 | CASRGQGASNQPQHF
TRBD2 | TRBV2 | CASTSGRGAGNEQFF
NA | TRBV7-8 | CASSRVSDTIYF
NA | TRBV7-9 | CASSPGPYEQYF
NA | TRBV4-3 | CASSQELGSGGFGAFF
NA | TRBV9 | CASSSSGEQYF
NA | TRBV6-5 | CASSYKLGVTGELFF
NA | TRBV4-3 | CASSQAAEGLYYEQYF
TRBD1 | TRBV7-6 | CASSLGDRDFRGEKLFF
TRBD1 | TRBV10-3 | CAISEGQGDQPQHF
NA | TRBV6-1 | CASSEAGQPQHF
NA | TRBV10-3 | CATRDQIGPSKETQYF
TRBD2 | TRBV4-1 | CASSQQTSGGPETQYF
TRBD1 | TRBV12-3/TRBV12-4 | CASSFQGADEQFF
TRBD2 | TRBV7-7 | CASSLSPASGSTDTQYF
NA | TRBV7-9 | CASRDDSLYGYTF
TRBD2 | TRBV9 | CASSPDSGAKGDTQYF
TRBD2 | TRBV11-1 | CASSLGTSGGGRQPYNEQFF
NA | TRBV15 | CATSRDRTETFYGYTF